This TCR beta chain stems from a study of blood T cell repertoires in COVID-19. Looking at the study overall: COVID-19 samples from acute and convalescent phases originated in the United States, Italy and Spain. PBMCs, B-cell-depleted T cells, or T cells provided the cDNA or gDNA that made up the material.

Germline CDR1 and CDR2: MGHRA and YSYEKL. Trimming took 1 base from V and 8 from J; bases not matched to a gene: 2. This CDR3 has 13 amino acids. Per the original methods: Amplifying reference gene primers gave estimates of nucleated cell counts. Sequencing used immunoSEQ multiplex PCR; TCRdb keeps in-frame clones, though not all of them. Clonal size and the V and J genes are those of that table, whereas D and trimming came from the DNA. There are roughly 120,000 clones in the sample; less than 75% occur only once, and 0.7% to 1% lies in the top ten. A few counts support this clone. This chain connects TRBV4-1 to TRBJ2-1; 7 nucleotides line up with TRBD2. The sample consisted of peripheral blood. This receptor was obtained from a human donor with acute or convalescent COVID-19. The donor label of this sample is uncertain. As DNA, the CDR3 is TGCGCCAGCAGCCAAGGGGGGGGTGATGAGCAGTTCTTC. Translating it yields CASSQGGGDEQFF.